The clone carrying this T cell receptor (beta chain) was seen at least ten times. The antigen remains undetermined. The data were taken from a study of T cell repertoires in cytomegalovirus infection. Study-wide results and caveats: Carriers of CMV and the relevant HLA type were discriminated by public TCR beta frequency. The ex vivo response showed dominance by HLA-C-restricted CMV-specific TCR beta clonotypes.

The J segment lost 4 bases and the V segment lost 4 bases, leaving 6 bases of the junction unmatched. Germline V gene lookup returns CDR1 SQVTM and CDR2 ANQGSEA. The CDR3 is 13 residues long. TCRdb analysed the reads with MiXCR anew, one entry per CDR3 protein. The sample has approximately 250,000 distinct CDR3 sequences, about 5.9% seen once. The TCR sequence derives from a human donor in good health (CMV status not recorded). Some clones in this sample may be carry-over from other donors' samples. This chain uses TRBV29-1 with TRBJ2-7, with 8 bases identical to TRBD2. Sequencing used PBMCs. CDR3 sequence: CSVVRGGGYEQYF. CDR3 nucleotides: TGCAGCGTTGTACGAGGCGGGGGGTACGAGCAGTACTTC.